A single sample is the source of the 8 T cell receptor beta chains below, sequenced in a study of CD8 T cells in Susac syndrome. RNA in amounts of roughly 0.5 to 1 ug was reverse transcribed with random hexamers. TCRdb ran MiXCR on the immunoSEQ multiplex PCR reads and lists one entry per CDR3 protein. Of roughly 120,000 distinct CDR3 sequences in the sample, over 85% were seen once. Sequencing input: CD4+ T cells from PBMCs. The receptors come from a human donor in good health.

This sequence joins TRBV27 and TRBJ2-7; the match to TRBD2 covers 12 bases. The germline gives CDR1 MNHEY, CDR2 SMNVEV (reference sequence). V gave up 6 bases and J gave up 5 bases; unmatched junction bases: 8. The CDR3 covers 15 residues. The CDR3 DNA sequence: TGTGCCAGCAGAAACGGACTAGCGGGATCCCACGAGCAGTACTTC. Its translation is CASRNGLAGSHEQYF.

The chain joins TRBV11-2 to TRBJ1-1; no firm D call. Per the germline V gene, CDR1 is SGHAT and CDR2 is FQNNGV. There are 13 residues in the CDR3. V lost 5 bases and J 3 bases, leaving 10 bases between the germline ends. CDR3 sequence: CASSPSYDTEAFF. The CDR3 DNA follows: TGTGCCAGCAGCCCTAGCTATGACACTGAAGCTTTCTTT.

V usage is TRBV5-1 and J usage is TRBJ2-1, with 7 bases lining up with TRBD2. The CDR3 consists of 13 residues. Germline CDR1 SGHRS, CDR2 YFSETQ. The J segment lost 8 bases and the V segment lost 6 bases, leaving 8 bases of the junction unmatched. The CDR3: CASKEGGPDEQFF. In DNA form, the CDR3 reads TGCGCCAGCAAAGAGGGAGGGCCAGATGAGCAGTTCTTC. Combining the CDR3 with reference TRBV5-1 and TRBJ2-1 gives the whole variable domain KAGVTQTPRYLIKTRGQQVTLSCSPISGHRSVSWYQQTPGQGLQFLFEYFSETQRNKGNFPGRFSGRQFSNSRSEMNVSTLELGDSALYLCASKEGGPDEQFFGPGTRLTVL.

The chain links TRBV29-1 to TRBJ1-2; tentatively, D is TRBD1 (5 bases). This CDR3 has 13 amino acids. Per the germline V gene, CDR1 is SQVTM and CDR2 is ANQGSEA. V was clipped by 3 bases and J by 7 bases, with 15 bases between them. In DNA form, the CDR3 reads TGCAGCGTTGAGCACTGGGGGACGGTTGGCTACACCTTC. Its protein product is CSVEHWGTVGYTF.

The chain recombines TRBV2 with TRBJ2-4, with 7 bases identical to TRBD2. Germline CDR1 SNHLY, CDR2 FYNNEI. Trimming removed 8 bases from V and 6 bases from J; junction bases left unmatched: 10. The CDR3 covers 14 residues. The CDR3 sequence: CASGGGGDGNIQYF. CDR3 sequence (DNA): TGTGCCAGCGGGGGGGGAGGCGACGGAAACATTCAGTACTTC.

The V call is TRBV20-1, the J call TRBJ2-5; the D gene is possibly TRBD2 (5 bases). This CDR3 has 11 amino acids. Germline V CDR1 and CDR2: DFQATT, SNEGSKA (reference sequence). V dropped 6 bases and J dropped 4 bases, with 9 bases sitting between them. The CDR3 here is CSARTRETQYF. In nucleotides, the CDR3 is TGCAGTGCGAGGACTCGAGAGACCCAGTACTTC.

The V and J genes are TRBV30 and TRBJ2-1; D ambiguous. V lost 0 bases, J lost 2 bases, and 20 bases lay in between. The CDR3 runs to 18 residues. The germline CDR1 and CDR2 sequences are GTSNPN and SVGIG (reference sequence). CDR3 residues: CAWSVRRVGITTYNEQFF. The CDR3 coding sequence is TGTGCCTGGAGTGTACGAAGGGTGGGGATCACCACCTACAATGAGCAGTTCTTC.

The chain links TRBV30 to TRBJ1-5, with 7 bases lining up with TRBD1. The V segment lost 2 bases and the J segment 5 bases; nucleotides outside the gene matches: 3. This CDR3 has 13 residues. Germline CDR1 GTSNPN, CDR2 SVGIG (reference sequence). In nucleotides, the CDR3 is TGTGCCTGGAGTCGACAGGGTGATCAGCCCCAGCATTTT. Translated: CAWSRQGDQPQHF.